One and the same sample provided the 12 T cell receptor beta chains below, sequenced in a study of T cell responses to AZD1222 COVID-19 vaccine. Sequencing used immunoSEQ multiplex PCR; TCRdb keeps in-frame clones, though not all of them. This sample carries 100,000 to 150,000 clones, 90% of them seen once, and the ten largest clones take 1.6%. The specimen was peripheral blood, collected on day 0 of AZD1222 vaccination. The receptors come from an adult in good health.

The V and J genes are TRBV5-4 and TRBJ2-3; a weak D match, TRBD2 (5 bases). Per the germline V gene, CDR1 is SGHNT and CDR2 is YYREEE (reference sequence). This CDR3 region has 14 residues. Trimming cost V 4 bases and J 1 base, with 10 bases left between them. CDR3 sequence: CASSQNGGTDTQYF. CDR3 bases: TGTGCCAGCAGCCAGAACGGGGGCACAGATACGCAGTATTTT.

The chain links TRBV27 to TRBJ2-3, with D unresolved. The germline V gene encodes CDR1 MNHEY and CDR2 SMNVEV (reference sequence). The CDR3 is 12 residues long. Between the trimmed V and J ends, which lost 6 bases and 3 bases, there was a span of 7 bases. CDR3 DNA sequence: TGTGCCAGCAGCCGGATGACAGATACGCAGTATTTT. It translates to CASSRMTDTQYF.

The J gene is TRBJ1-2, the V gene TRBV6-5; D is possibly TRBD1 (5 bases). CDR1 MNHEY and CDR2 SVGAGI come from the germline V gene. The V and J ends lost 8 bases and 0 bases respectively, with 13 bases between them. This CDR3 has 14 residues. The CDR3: CASGGTGANYGYTF. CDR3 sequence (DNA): TGTGCCAGCGGGGGGACGGGAGCTAACTATGGCTACACCTTC.

The CDR3 coding sequence is TGTGCCAGCAACCCGGGACTAGCATCTAAGACGCAGTATTTT. Protein: CASNPGLASKTQYF. The gene calls are TRBV7-9 and TRBJ2-3; 9 bases map to TRBD2. This CDR3 is built from 14 residues. The junction had 11 bases not matched to a gene; V was cut back by 7 bases and J by 9 bases. Germline V gives CDR1 SEHNR, CDR2 FQNEAQ (reference sequence).

CDR3 protein: CAWKPRGGLYEQFF. The CDR3 DNA reads TGTGCCTGGAAACCCCGGGGGGGCCTTTATGAGCAGTTCTTC. The chain couples TRBV30 to TRBJ2-1, with 8 bases lining up with TRBD2. Losses at the gene ends were 4 bases for V and 8 bases for J; bases not matched to a gene: 10. The germline gives CDR1 GTSNPN, CDR2 SVGIG (reference sequence). The CDR3 has 14 residues.

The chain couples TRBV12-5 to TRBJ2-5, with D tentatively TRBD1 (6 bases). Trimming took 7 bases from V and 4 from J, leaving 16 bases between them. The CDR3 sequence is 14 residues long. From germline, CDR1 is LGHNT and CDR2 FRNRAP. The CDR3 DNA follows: TGTGCTAGTGTGAAAAACAGGGTCGGAGAGACCCAGTACTTC. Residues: CASVKNRVGETQYF.

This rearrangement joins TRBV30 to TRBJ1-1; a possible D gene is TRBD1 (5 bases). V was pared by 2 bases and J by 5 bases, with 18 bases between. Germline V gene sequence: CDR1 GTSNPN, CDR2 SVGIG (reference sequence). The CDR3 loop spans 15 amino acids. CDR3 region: CAWSPSPPGSTEAFF. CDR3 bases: TGTGCCTGGAGTCCGTCCCCGCCAGGGTCAACTGAAGCTTTCTTT.

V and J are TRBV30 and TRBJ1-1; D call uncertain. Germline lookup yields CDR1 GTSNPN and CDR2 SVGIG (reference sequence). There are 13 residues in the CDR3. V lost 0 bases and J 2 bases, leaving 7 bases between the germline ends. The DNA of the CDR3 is TGTGCCTGGAGTGTACGCGCAAACACTGAAGCTTTCTTT. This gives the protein CAWSVRANTEAFF.

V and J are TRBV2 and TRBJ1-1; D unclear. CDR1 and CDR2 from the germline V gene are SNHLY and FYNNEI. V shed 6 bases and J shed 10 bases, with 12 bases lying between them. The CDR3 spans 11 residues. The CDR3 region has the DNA TGTGCCAGCAGCCCCTCGTCGGGAGCTTTCTTT. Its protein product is CASSPSSGAFF.

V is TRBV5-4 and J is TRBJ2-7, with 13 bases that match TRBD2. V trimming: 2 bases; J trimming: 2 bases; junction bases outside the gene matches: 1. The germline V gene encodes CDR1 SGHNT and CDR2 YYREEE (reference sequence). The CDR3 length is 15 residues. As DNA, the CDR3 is TGTGCCAGCAGCTTTGGGACTAGCGGGGCCTACGAGCAGTACTTC. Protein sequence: CASSFGTSGAYEQYF. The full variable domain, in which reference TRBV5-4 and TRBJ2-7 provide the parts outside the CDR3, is ETGVTQSPTHLIKTRGQQVTLRCSSQSGHNTVSWYQQALGQGPQFIFQYYREEENGRGNFPPRFSGLQFPNYSSELNVNALELDDSALYLCASSFGTSGAYEQYFGPGTRLTVT.

The CDR3 DNA follows: TGTGCCAGCAGCCGTGGGACTTTCCATTTT. Translation: CASSRGTFHF. J is TRBJ1-5 and V is TRBV5-8; TRBD1 might be the D (5 bases). This CDR3 region has 10 residues. V was cut by 4 bases and J by 16 bases, with 12 bases left in between. Germline CDR1 reads SGHTS; CDR2 reads YDEGEE.

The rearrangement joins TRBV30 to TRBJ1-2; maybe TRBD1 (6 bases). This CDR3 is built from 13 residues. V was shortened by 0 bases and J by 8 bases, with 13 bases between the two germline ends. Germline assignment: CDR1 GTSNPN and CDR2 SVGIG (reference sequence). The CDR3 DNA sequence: TGTGCCTGGAGTGTACTAGGGGGAGGGGGCTACACCTTC. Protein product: CAWSVLGGGGYTF. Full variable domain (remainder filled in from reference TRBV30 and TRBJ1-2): SQTIHQWPATLVQPVGSPLSLECTVEGTSNPNLYWYRQAAGRGLQLLFYSVGIGQISSEVPQNLSASRPQDRQFILSSKKLLLSDSGFYLCAWSVLGGGGYTFGSGTRLTVV.